The clone carrying this T cell receptor (beta chain) was recorded a few times. This sample is part of a study of shared T cell receptors in the human thymus. Sequencing used immunoSEQ multiplex PCR; TCRdb keeps in-frame clones, though not all of them. This sample has hundreds of thousands of clones, with roughly 90% found just once. Germline values: CDR1 MDHEN, CDR2 SYDVKM. Trimming left V 4 bases short and J 4 bases short, with 12 bases between. This CDR3 has 14 residues. The same sample was also used in a study of human thymus T cells. That paper adds: Thymic resections from corrective heart surgery supplied the tissue.

The specimen sequenced was thymocytes. The clonotype was recovered from a boy in the first two years of life with a congenital heart defect. The gene calls are TRBV28 and TRBJ2-3, with D unclear. The CDR3 DNA reads as TGTGCCAGCAGTTCCCCGGAAGAGGCAGATACGCAGTATTTT. Amino acid sequence: CASSSPEEADTQYF.